This T cell receptor (beta chain) was sequenced in a study of blood T cell repertoires in COVID-19. Turning to the study itself: Acute and convalescent COVID-19 samples came from the United States, Italy and Spain.

Profiled with immunoSEQ multiplex PCR; TCRdb holds only in-frame clones, not every one. The sample yields some 99,000 clones, about 78% seen once. A single count supports this clone. The trim removed 4 bases at V and 7 bases at J, leaving 9 bases unmatched. The CDR3 totals 16 residues. Per the germline V gene, CDR1 is MNHNS and CDR2 is SASEGT. This receptor was taken from a human donor in a cohort sampled during active or convalescent COVID-19. The sample consisted of peripheral blood. The rearrangement links TRBV6-1 to TRBJ1-5, with 11 bases fitting TRBD1. The CDR3 DNA sequence: TGTGCCAGCAGTGCCTTCGGGACAGGGGGAAACCAGCCCCAGCATTTT. Translating it yields CASSAFGTGGNQPQHF.